This TCR beta chain was identified in a study of blood T cell repertoires in COVID-19. The germline gives CDR1 MNHEY, CDR2 SVGEGT. There are 14 residues in the CDR3. V lost 6 bases to trimming and J lost 5 bases, with 14 bases between them. Profiled with immunoSEQ multiplex PCR; TCRdb holds only in-frame clones, not every one. The sample holds approximately 440,000 clones, around 91% seen once. This receptor was identified in a man in his late teens or twenties who had recovered from COVID-19. The rearrangement links TRBV6-2 or TRBV6-3 to TRBJ1-5; D is perhaps TRBD1 (6 bases). The material sequenced was PBMCs or T cells enriched from blood (not recorded which). The CDR3 DNA reads TGTGCCAGCAGCCCCTTGAACAGGGATCAGCCCCAGCATTTT. Protein sequence: CASSPLNRDQPQHF.